The clone carrying this TCR beta chain was found many times. Trimming cost V 2 bases and J 4 bases; bases outside gene matches: 18. The CDR3 has 19 residues. CDR1 and CDR2 (germline): MNHEY, SVGEGT. This record belongs to a study of T-cell reconstitution after alpha-beta-depleted transplantation in children. Preparation of the TCRbeta library involved a method that used unique molecular identifiers. TCRdb used MiXCR to reprocess the PCR reads, holding one entry per CDR3 protein. The sample yields about 610,000 distinct CDR3 sequences, about 10% seen once. The chain recombines TRBV6-2 or TRBV6-3 with TRBJ2-5, with TRBD2 identical over 8 bases. This TCR derives from a human donor who donated a stem cell graft to a child with acute myeloid leukemia. The sample consisted of PBMCs from the stem cell graft donor, taken from the stem cell graft. The CDR3: CASSYGRMTGTRGPETQYF. The CDR3 nucleotides read TGTGCCAGCAGTTACGGGAGGATGACCGGGACTAGGGGTCCAGAGACCCAGTACTTC.